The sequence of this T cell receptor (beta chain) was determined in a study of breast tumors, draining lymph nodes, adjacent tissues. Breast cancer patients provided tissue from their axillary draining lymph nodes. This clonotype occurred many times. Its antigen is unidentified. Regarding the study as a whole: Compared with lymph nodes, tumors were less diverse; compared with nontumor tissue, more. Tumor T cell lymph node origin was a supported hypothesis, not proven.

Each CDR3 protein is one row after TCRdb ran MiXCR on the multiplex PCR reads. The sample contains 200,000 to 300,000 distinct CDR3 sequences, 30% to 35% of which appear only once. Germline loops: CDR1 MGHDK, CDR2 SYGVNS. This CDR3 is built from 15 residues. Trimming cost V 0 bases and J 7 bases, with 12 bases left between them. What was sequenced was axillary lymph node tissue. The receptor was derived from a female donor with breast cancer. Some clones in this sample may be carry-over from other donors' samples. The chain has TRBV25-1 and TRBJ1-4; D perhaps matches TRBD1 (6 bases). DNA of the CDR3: TGTGCCAGCAGTGAATATGAGACAGGAGGTGAAAAACTGTTTTTT. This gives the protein CASSEYETGGEKLFF.